The text below deals with one T cell receptor beta chain. The data were taken from a study of control samples from healthy donors and cancer patients. Sequenced by immunoSEQ multiplex PCR; TCRdb stores in-frame clones only, minus some. This table has about 130,000 clones, around 92% appearing once. The V segment lost 6 bases and the J segment 6 bases; nucleotides outside the gene matches: 13. The CDR3 extends over 16 amino acids. CDR1 is KGHSH, CDR2 LQKENI, per germline. The receptor was derived from an elderly man with head and neck cancer. The rearrangement uses TRBV18 and TRBJ2-1; 8 bases are shared with TRBD1. The material sequenced was PBMCs. In nucleotides, the CDR3 is TGTGCCAGCTCCCCGGGGACAGGAGGAGTAGCCAATGAGCAGTTCTTC. Its protein is CASSPGTGGVANEQFF.